Following are 16 T cell receptor beta chains from one sample sequenced in a study of molecular identifiers for immune sequencing clone quantification. TCRdb independently ran MiXCR on the PCR reads; one entry per CDR3 protein. The sample holds about half a million distinct CDR3 sequences, about a fifth seen once. The source material was naive CD8+ T cells from blood, with Jurkat cell RNA spiked in. Subset in this sample: FACS-sorted CD8+CD4-CCR7+CD45RA+ naive T cells. The receptors were gathered from a human donor in good health. Some libraries in this study had Jurkat cell RNA spiked in.

This clonotype has more than one count but fewer than ten. The gene calls are TRBV6-1 and TRBJ2-7, with D possibly TRBD2 on 6 matching bases. Germline CDR1 is MNHNS and CDR2 is SASEGT. This CDR3 contains 15 residues. Trimming shortened V by 2 bases and J by 4 bases, and 15 bases separated the two germline ends. The CDR3, as DNA: TGTGCCAGCAGTGAATTCCGGGAGATGGGTTACGAGCAGTACTTC. It is translated as CASSEFREMGYEQYF.

In its sample, this clonotype was seen many times. The chain has TRBV7-9 and TRBJ1-1; D is unresolved. The CDR3 has 12 amino acids. Germline CDR1 and CDR2: SEHNR and FQNEAQ (reference sequence). V was cut by 7 bases and J by 1 base, with 7 bases left in between. Here the CDR3 DNA reads TGTGCCAGCAACATGACGAACACTGAAGCTTTCTTT. This sequence encodes CASNMTNTEAFF.

This clonotype was observed at least ten times. This chain joins TRBV12-3 or TRBV12-4 and TRBJ2-7, with 8 bases matching TRBD1. The CDR3 has 12 amino acids. The V and J ends lost 6 bases and 5 bases, in that order; junction bases with no gene match: 3. The chain's CDR3 is CASRKTGDEQYF. The CDR3 DNA sequence: TGTGCCAGCAGAAAGACAGGGGACGAGCAGTACTTC.

A word on this clonotype: A much larger clone differs by one base, so this may be a read error. The V call is TRBV27, the J call TRBJ2-7; 13 nucleotides match TRBD2. V was pared by 2 bases and J by 2 bases, with 9 bases of the junction left unmatched. Germline lookup yields CDR1 MNHEY and CDR2 SMNVEV (reference sequence). The CDR3 runs 18 residues. Written as DNA, the CDR3 is TGTGCCAGCAGTTTAGAAAAACTAGCGGGAGGGCCCCCCTACGAGCAGTACTTC. Protein product: CASSLEKLAGGPPYEQYF.

This clonotype occurred once. This may stem from a read error, because a much larger clone lies one nucleotide away. The conserved closing phenylalanine or tryptophan is absent in this CDR3, likely reflecting a read error. The chain joins TRBV6-6 to TRBJ2-1; D unclear. Germline CDR1 and CDR2: MNHNY and SVGAGI (reference sequence). This CDR3 contains 13 residues. The V end was cut by 2 bases, the J end by 7 bases, with 9 bases between. In DNA, the CDR3 is TGTGCCAGCAGTTACCTAGGACCGAATGAGCAGTTCTCC. As protein: CASSYLGPNEQFS.

This clonotype was counted at least ten times. The J gene is TRBJ2-7, the V gene TRBV4-2; D is possibly TRBD1 (6 bases). Trimming took off 4 bases at V and 7 bases at J, with 17 bases between the two ends. In germline, CDR1 is LGHNA, CDR2 YNFKEQ. The CDR3 sequence is 14 residues long. The CDR3 spells CASSPRDTQREQYF. The CDR3 DNA follows: TGTGCCAGCAGCCCCCGGGACACGCAAAGGGAGCAGTACTTC.

This clonotype was seen more than once but under ten times. J is TRBJ2-6 and V is TRBV20-1; D is unresolved. The CDR3 contains 14 residues. CDR1 is DFQATT, CDR2 SNEGSKA, per germline (reference sequence). V gave up 1 base and J gave up 2 bases, with 6 bases separating them. CDR3 sequence (DNA): TGCAGTGCTAGAGGCGTCCCTGGGGCCAACGTCCTGACTTTC. Translation gives CSARGVPGANVLTF.

The sample holds a few counts of this clonotype. The chain combines TRBV12-3 or TRBV12-4 with TRBJ1-4; the D gene is possibly TRBD1 (6 bases). Deletions cut 5 bases from V and 8 bases from J, with 18 bases between. The CDR3 covers 15 residues. The CDR3: CASSPPGGGWEKLFF. The CDR3 region has the DNA TGTGCCAGCAGTCCCCCGGGAGGGGGTTGGGAAAAACTGTTTTTT.

V is TRBV6-2 or TRBV6-3 and J is TRBJ2-7, with 7 bases identical to TRBD1. This CDR3 has 13 amino acids. The germline V gene has CDR1 MNHEY and CDR2 SVGEGT. The V and J ends lost 5 bases and 5 bases, in that order; junction bases with no gene match: 6. The CDR3 region has the DNA TGTGCCAGCAGTCTACAGGGGCGGCACGAGCAGTACTTC. Residues: CASSLQGRHEQYF.

Worth noting for this clonotype: This may stem from a read error, because a much larger clone lies one nucleotide away. The rearrangement joins TRBV7-9 to TRBJ1-1; 7 positions match TRBD1. This CDR3 comprises 12 residues. Germline V gene data show CDR1 as SEHNR and CDR2 as FQNEAQ (reference sequence). The DNA for the CDR3 is TGTGCCAGCAGCTCCAAGACAGGGCAAGCTCTCTTT. Protein sequence: CASSSKTGQALF.

This clonotype appeared a single time. The chain is built from TRBV20-1 and TRBJ2-1, with TRBD2 identical over 8 bases. The V gene's germline CDR1 is DFQATT and CDR2 SNEGSKA (reference sequence). This CDR3 is built from 15 residues. V shed 1 base, J shed 3 bases, and the junction held 5 bases outside the gene matches. Here the CDR3 reads CSARAIGGDYNEQFF. In DNA form, the CDR3 reads TGCAGTGCTAGAGCCATCGGGGGGGACTACAATGAGCAGTTCTTC.

CDR3 sequence: CASSKTGTSGRGYEQYF. Written as DNA, the CDR3 is TGTGCCAGCAGCAAAACCGGGACTAGCGGGAGAGGGTACGAGCAGTACTTC. This chain connects TRBV28 to TRBJ2-7; TRBD2 matches at 14 bases. After removal of 6 bases from V and 4 bases from J, the junction contained 11 bases not matched to a gene. The germline gives CDR1 MDHEN, CDR2 SYDVKM. The CDR3 runs 17 residues.

Regarding this clonotype: A single base separates this from a much larger clone, so it may be a read error. Without the conserved terminal phenylalanine or tryptophan, this CDR3 likely stems from a read error. The chain recombines TRBV20-1 with TRBJ1-1, with no clear D. This CDR3 is 13 amino acids long. The germline V and J ends were trimmed by 1 base and 1 base, with 7 bases remaining between them. Germline V gene data show CDR1 as DFQATT and CDR2 as SNEGSKA (reference sequence). The CDR3 nucleotides are TGCAGTGCTAGAGTCCGGGGGAACACTGAAGCTTTCCTT. This sequence encodes CSARVRGNTEAFL.

Here the CDR3 reads CASSPQGVAGAYNEQFF. The DNA for the CDR3 is TGTGCCAGCAGTCCCCAGGGGGTGGCGGGGGCCTACAATGAGCAGTTCTTC. The chain employs TRBV27 and TRBJ2-1, with D tentatively TRBD1 or TRBD2 (7 bases each). Trimming pared 5 bases from V and 2 bases from J, leaving 19 bases between. This CDR3 has 17 residues. The germline V gene has CDR1 MNHEY and CDR2 SMNVEV (reference sequence).

The chain links TRBV20-1 to TRBJ2-3, with D perhaps TRBD2 (6 bases). V lost 5 bases to trimming and J lost 0 bases, with 9 bases between them. Germline values: CDR1 DFQATT, CDR2 SNEGSKA (reference sequence). CDR3 length: 13 residues. The CDR3 nucleotides are TGCAGTGCTTGGGACTTTAGCACAGATACGCAGTATTTT. Amino acids: CSAWDFSTDTQYF.

V usage is TRBV11-2 and J usage is TRBJ2-1; 12 nucleotides line up with TRBD2. The CDR3 length is 17 residues. After removal of 5 bases from V and 3 bases from J, the junction contained 8 bases not matched to a gene. Germline CDR1 and CDR2: SGHAT and FQNNGV. CDR3 nucleotide sequence: TGTGCCAGCAGCCATCCTAGCGGGAGGGCCGTCTACAATGAGCAGTTCTTC. Translating gives CASSHPSGRAVYNEQFF.